Each of the 10 T cell receptor beta chains below was sequenced from the same sample in a study of blood T cell repertoires in COVID-19. Only in-frame clones appear in the TCRdb table, and some are missing; sequencing was by immunoSEQ multiplex PCR. The sample shows about 200,000 clones, roughly 80% of them seen only once. The sequencing sample was made of peripheral blood. The receptors come from a man aged 55 to 70 with COVID-19, enrolled during active disease.

The chain recombines TRBV7-6 with TRBJ2-5, with 7 bases lining up with TRBD1. Germline trimming cut 5 bases from V and 3 bases from J; bases unmatched to any gene: 15. CDR3 length: 17 residues. Germline lookup yields CDR1 SGHVS and CDR2 FNYEAQ. The CDR3 DNA reads as TGTGCCAGCAGCCGATACTACGACCCGACAGGGAAAGAGACCCAGTACTTC. As protein: CASSRYYDPTGKETQYF.

The chain is built from TRBV19 and TRBJ1-3, with 9 bases matching TRBD1. The length of the CDR3 is 15 residues. J lost 0 bases, V lost 8 bases, and 5 bases had no gene match. CDR1 is LNHDA, CDR2 SQIVND, per germline (reference sequence). The CDR3 region is CASGDRAISGNTIYF. DNA for the CDR3: TGTGCCAGTGGGGACAGGGCGATCTCTGGAAACACCATATATTTT.

The chain has TRBV6-2 or TRBV6-3 and TRBJ2-2; D unclear. V was pared by 4 bases and J by 0 bases, with 9 bases between. The CDR3 spans 15 residues. Germline loops: CDR1 MNHEY, CDR2 SVGEGT. The DNA for the CDR3 is TGTGCCAGCAGTTTTAGCACTACGAACACCGGGGAGCTGTTTTTT. This gives the protein CASSFSTTNTGELFF.

J is TRBJ2-5 and V is TRBV9, with D possibly TRBD1 on 6 matching bases. CDR1 is SGDLS and CDR2 is YYNGEE in the germline V gene. Between the trimmed V and J ends, which lost 3 bases and 1 base, there was a span of 13 bases. This CDR3 is built from 15 residues. The CDR3 DNA reads TGTGCCAGCAGCGCACAGGGATTCGGCCAAGAGACCCAGTACTTC. Protein sequence: CASSAQGFGQETQYF.

The chain links TRBV18 to TRBJ1-1; D remains unclear. The germline gives CDR1 KGHSH, CDR2 LQKENI. This CDR3 is 12 amino acids long. Between the trimmed V and J ends, which lost 2 bases and 6 bases, there was a span of 7 bases. In nucleotides, the CDR3 is TGTGCCAGCTCACCAAGATTAGCTGAAGCTTTCTTT. The encoded protein is CASSPRLAEAFF.

This clone was picked up one time. The V and J genes are TRBV5-1 and TRBJ1-4; 8 nucleotides line up with TRBD1. There are 17 residues in the CDR3. CDR1 and CDR2 (germline): SGHRS, YFSETQ. Losses at the gene ends were 0 bases for V and 0 bases for J; bases not matched to a gene: 4. In DNA, the CDR3 is TGCGCCAGCAGCTTGGCGGGACAGGAAGCAACTAATGAAAAACTGTTTTTT. Amino acids: CASSLAGQEATNEKLFF.

The chain employs TRBV4-1 and TRBJ1-3, with 7 bases fitting TRBD1. With 2 bases clipped from V and 1 base from J, the junction kept 5 bases outside the gene matches. The germline V gene has CDR1 MGHRA and CDR2 YSYEKL. The CDR3 loop spans 16 amino acids. Here the CDR3 reads CASSQRQGVSGNTIYF. The CDR3 DNA follows: TGCGCCAGCAGCCAACGACAGGGAGTATCTGGAAACACCATATATTTT.

Comments on this clone: Other DNA sequences of this sample code for an identical CDR3. The J gene is TRBJ1-5, the V gene TRBV20-1; TRBD1 agrees at 9 bases. Germline values: CDR1 DFQATT, CDR2 SNEGSKA (reference sequence). This CDR3 is built from 13 residues. The junction had 4 bases not matched to a gene; V was cut back by 6 bases and J by 4 bases. CDR3 protein: CSASGQGNQPQHF. The CDR3 nucleotides read TGCAGTGCCAGTGGACAGGGGAATCAGCCCCAGCATTTT.

This clone was seen more than once but under ten times. The rearrangement joins TRBV30 to TRBJ1-1, with 7 bases matching TRBD1. V was clipped by 3 bases and J by 4 bases; unmatched bases: 2. Germline V CDR1 and CDR2: GTSNPN, SVGIG (reference sequence). This CDR3 region has 12 residues. As DNA, the CDR3 is TGTGCCTGGAGGAGGGGGCTCACTGAAGCTTTCTTT. Its protein product is CAWRRGLTEAFF.

The CDR3 coding sequence is TGTGCCAGCAGTTCCAGGGGGCTAAATACGCAGTATTTT. This gives the protein CASSSRGLNTQYF. V and J are TRBV6-6 and TRBJ2-3; 8 bases match TRBD1. This CDR3 region has 13 residues. The J segment lost 7 bases and the V segment lost 4 bases, leaving 4 bases of the junction unmatched. From germline, CDR1 is MNHNY and CDR2 SVGAGI (reference sequence).